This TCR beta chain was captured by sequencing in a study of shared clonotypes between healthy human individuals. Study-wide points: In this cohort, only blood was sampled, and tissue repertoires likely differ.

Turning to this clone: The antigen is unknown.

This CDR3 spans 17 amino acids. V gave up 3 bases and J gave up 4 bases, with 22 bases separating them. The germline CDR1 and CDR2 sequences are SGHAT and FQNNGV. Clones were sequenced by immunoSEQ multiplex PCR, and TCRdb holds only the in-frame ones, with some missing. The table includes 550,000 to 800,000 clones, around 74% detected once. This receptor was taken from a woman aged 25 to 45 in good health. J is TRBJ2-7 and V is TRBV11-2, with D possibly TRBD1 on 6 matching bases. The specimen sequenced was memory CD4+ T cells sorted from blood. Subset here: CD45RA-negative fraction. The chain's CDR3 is CASSLKWLGTPSYEQYF. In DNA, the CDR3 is TGTGCCAGCAGCTTGAAGTGGTTGGGGACACCATCTTACGAGCAGTACTTC.